The subject of this entry is one T cell receptor beta chain. The sample belongs to a study of T-cell memory formation after mild COVID-19. TCRdb independently ran MiXCR on the 5' RACE reads; one entry per CDR3 protein. The repertoire includes about 100,000 distinct CDR3 sequences, roughly 19% of them detected once, and less than 6% sits in the top ten. Germline CDR1 MGHDK, CDR2 SYGVNS. V lost 4 bases and J lost 0, with 5 bases in between. CDR3 length: 13 amino acids. This TCR was sampled from a man in his late teens or twenties who had mild COVID-19 (a few samples of this study predate the infection). Cell type and time point are not known. The V call is TRBV25-1, the J call TRBJ2-3, with D hard to call. What was sequenced was PBMCs or a T cell subset sorted from them (not recorded which). The CDR3, as DNA: TGTGCCAGCAGTGGGCTCAGCACAGATACGCAGTATTTT. It specifies CASSGLSTDTQYF. The whole variable domain, filled in from reference TRBV25-1 and TRBJ2-3, reads EADIYQTPRYLVIGTGKKITLECSQTMGHDKMYWYQQDPGMELHLIHYSYGVNSTEKGDLSSESTVSRIRTEHFPLTLESARPSHTSQYLCASSGLSTDTQYFGPGTRLTVL.